The present T cell receptor beta chain was sequenced within a study of T cells in tuberculosis. This CDR3 is built from 16 residues. The V gene lost 0 bases and the J gene lost 3 bases, with 16 bases spanning the gap. Germline values: CDR1 SQVTM, CDR2 ANQGSEA. Cells were sorted from thawed PBMC rested overnight and stained with GMM-loaded CD1B tetramer, viability dye and anti-CD3. CD1B tetramers were loaded with Rhodococcus equi-derived C32 glucose monomycolate. Libraries were prepared by immunoSEQ multiplex PCR; TCRdb keeps only in-frame clonotypes and omits some of them. The sample lists approximately 59,000 clones, 81% occurring once. The study's findings and limits: T cells binding CD1B-GMM tetramer weakly possibly escaped the sort.

The V call is TRBV29-1, the J call TRBJ2-3; a weak D match, TRBD1 (6 bases). The TCR was taken from an adult woman with latent tuberculosis. Sequencing was carried out using CD1b-GMM tetramer-negative cells sorted from PBMCs. CDR3 sequence: CSVEDMGTSATDTQYF. The CDR3, as DNA: TGCAGCGTTGAAGATATGGGGACATCAGCAACAGATACGCAGTATTTT.